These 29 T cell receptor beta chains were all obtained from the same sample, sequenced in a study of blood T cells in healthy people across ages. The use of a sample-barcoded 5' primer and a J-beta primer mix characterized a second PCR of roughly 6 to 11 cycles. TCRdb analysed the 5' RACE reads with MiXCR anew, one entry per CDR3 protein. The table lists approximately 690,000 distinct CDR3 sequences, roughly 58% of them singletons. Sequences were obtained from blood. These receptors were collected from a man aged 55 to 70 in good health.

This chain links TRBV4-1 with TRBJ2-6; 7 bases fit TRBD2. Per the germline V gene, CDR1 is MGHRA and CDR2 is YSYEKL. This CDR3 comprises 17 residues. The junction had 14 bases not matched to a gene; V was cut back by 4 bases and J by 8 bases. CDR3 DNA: TGCGCCAGCAGCCCGCCTGGGGGGGGTTCAGGGACCAACGTCCTGACTTTC. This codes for CASSPPGGGSGTNVLTF.

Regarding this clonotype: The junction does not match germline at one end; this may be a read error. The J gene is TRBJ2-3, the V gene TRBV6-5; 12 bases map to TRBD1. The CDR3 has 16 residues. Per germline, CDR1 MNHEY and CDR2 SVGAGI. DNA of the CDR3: TGTGCCAGCAGTTACGGGACAGGGGGCTTCACAGATACGCGGTATTTT. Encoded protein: CASSYGTGGFTDTRYF.

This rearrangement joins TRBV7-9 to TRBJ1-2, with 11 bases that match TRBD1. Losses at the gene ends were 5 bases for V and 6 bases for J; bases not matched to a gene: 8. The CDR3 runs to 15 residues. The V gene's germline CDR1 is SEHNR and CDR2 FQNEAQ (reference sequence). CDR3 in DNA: TGTGCCAGCAGCCACCGGACAGGGGGCAGGAATGGCTACACCTTC. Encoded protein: CASSHRTGGRNGYTF.

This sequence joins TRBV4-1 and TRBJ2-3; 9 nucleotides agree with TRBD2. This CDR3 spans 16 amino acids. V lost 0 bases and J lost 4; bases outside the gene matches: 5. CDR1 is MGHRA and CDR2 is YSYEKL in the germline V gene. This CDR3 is CASSQEVQRGADTQYF. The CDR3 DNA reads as TGCGCCAGCAGCCAAGAGGTCCAGCGGGGGGCAGATACGCAGTATTTT.

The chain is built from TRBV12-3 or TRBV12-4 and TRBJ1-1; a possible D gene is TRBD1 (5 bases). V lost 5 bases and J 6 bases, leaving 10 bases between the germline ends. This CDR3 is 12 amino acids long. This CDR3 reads CASSLQGSEAFF. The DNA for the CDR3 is TGTGCCAGCAGTCTCCAGGGTTCTGAAGCTTTCTTT.

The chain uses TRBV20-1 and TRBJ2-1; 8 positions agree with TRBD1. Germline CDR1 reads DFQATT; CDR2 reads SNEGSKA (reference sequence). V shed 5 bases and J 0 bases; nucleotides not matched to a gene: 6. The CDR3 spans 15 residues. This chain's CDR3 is CSAGGQGGSYNEQFF. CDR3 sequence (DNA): TGCAGTGCTGGCGGACAGGGCGGCTCCTACAATGAGCAGTTCTTC.

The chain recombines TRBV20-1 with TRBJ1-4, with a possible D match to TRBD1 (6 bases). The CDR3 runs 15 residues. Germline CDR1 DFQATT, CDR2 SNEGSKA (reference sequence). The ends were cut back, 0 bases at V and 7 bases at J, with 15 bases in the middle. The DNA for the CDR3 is TGCAGTGCTAGAGAGAACGTATTGGGGGCTGAAAAACTGTTTTTT. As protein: CSARENVLGAEKLFF.

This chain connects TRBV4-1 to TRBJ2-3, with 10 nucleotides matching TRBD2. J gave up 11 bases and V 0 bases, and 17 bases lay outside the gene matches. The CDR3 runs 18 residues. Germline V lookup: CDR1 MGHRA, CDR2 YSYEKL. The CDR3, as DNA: TGCGCCAGCAGCCAAGATCCGGTTTCCAGCGGGGGGGTTGAAAGGCAGTATTTT. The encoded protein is CASSQDPVSSGGVERQYF.

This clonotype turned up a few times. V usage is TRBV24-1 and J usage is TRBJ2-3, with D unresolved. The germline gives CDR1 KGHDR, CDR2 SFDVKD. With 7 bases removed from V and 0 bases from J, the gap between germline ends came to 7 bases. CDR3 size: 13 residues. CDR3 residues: CATSAGSTDTQYF. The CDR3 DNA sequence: TGTGCCACCAGCGCCGGGAGCACAGATACGCAGTATTTT.

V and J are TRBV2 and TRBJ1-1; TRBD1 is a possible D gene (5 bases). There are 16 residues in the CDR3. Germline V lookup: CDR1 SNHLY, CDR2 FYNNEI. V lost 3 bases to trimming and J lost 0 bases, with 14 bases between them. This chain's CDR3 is CASSEGQAYMNTEAFF. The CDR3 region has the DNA TGTGCCAGCAGTGAGGGGCAGGCCTACATGAACACTGAAGCTTTCTTT.

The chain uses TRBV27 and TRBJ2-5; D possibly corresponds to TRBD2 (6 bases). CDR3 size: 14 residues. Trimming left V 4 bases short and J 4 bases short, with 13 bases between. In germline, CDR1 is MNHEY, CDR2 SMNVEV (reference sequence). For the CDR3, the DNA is TGTGCCAGCAGTTCGACTAGGCGGGGAGAGACCCAGTACTTC. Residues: CASSSTRRGETQYF.

The CDR3 coding sequence is TGTGCCAGCAGCTTAGGGAGGGGGGCAGGGGATGACTACGAGCAGTACTTC. Translated: CASSLGRGAGDDYEQYF. The chain couples TRBV7-9 to TRBJ2-7; D tentatively reads TRBD1 or TRBD2 (6 bases each). This CDR3 is 17 amino acids long. CDR1 SEHNR and CDR2 FQNEAQ come from the germline V gene (reference sequence). V lost 1 base to trimming and J lost 3 bases, with 19 bases between them.

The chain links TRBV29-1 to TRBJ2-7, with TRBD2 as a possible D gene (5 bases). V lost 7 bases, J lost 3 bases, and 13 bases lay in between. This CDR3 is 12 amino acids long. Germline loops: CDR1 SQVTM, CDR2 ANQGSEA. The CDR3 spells CSAAEDFYEQYF. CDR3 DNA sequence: TGCAGCGCCGCCGAGGACTTCTACGAGCAGTACTTC.

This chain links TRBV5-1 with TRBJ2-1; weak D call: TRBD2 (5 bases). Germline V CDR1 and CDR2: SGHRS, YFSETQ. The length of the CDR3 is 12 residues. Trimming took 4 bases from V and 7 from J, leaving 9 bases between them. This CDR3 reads CASSEEVNEQFF. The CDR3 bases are TGCGCCAGCAGCGAGGAGGTGAATGAGCAGTTCTTC.

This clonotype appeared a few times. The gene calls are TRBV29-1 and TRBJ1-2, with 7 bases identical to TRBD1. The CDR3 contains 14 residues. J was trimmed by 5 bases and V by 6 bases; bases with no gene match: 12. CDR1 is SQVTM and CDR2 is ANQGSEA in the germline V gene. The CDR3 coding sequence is TGCAGCGTCATCCCCTGGGACAGCAGTTATGGCTACACCTTC. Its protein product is CSVIPWDSSYGYTF.

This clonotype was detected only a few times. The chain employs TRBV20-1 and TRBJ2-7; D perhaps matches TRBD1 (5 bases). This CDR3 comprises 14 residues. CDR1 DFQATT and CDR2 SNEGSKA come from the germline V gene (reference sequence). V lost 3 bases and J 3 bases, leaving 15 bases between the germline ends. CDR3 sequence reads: CSASRGQIDYEQYF. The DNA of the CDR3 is TGCAGTGCTAGTAGGGGTCAAATTGACTACGAGCAGTACTTC.

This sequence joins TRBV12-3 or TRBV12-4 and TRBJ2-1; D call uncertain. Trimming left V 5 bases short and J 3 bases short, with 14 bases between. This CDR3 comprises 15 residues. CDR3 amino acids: CASSPTFLNYNEQFF. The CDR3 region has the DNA TGTGCCAGCAGTCCCACATTTTTAAACTACAATGAGCAGTTCTTC.

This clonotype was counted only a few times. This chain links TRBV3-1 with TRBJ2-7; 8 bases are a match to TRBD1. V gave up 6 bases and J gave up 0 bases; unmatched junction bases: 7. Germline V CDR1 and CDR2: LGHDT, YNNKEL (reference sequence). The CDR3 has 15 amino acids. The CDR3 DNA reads TGTGCCAGCAGTGTTGGACAGGGAAGCTCCTACGAGCAGTACTTC. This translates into CASSVGQGSSYEQYF.

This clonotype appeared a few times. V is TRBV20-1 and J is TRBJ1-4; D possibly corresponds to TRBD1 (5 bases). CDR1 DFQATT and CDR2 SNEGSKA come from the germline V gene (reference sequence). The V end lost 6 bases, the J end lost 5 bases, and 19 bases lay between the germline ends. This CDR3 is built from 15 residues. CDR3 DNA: TGCAGTGCCATAGCGGATGGGGGGACGAATGAAAAACTGTTTTTT. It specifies CSAIADGGTNEKLFF.

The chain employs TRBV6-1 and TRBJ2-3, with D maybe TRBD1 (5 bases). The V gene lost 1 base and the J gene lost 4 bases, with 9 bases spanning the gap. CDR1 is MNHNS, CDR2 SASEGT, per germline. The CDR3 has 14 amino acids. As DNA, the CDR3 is TGTGCCAGCAGTGAAGGGATGACAGCAGATACGCAGTATTTT. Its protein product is CASSEGMTADTQYF.

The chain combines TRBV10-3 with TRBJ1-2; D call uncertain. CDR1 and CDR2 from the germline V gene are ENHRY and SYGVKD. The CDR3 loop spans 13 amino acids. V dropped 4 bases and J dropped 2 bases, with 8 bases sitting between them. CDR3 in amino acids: CAISVEGNYGYTF. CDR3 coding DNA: TGTGCCATCAGTGTGGAAGGAAACTATGGCTACACCTTC.

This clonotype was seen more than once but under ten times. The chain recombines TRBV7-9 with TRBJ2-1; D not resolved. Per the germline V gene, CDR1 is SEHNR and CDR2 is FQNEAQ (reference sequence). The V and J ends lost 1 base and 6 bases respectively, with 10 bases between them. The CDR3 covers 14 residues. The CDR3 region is CASSLEPSSNEQFF. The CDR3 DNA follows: TGTGCCAGCAGCTTAGAACCGTCTAGCAATGAGCAGTTCTTC.

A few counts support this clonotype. CDR3 nucleotides: TGTGCCAGCAGCCAAGACCGGGTCTCCTACAATGAGCAGTACTTC. This encodes CASSQDRVSYNEQYF. The chain joins TRBV4-2 to TRBJ2-7; no firm D call. Germline V gene sequence: CDR1 LGHNA, CDR2 YNFKEQ. Trimming took 0 bases from V and 7 from J, leaving 16 bases between them. This CDR3 has 15 residues.

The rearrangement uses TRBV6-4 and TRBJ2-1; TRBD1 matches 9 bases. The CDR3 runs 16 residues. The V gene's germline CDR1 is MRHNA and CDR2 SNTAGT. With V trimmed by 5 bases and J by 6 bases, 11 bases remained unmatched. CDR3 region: CASSIAGTGFFNEQFF. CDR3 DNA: TGTGCCAGCAGTATCGCCGGGACAGGGTTTTTCAATGAGCAGTTCTTC.

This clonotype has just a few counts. CDR3 amino acids: CASSRGLGGGMTNEKLFF. The CDR3 DNA is TGTGCCAGCAGCCGTGGACTGGGGGGCGGAATGACTAATGAAAAACTGTTTTTT. The chain links TRBV7-2 to TRBJ1-4; weak D call: TRBD1 (6 bases). This CDR3 has 18 residues. The germline gives CDR1 SGHTA, CDR2 FQGNSA. The ends were cut back, 5 bases at V and 2 bases at J, with 21 bases in the middle.

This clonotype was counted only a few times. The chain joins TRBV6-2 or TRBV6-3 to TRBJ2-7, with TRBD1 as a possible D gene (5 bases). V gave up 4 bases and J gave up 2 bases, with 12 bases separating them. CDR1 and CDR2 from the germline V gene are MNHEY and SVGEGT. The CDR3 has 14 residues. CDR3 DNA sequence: TGTGCCAGCAGTTCCCTAGGGGAAACCTACGAGCAGTACTTC. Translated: CASSSLGETYEQYF.

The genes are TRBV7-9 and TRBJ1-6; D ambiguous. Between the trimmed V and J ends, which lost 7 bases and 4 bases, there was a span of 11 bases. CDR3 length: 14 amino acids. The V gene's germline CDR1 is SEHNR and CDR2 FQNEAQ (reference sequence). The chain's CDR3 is CASTPDGYNSPLHF. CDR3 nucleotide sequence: TGTGCCAGCACCCCGGACGGGTATAATTCACCCCTCCACTTT.

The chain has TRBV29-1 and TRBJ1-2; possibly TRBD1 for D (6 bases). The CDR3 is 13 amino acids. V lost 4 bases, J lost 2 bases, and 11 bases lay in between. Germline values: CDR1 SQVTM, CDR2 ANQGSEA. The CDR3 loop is CSVVRGDNYGYTF. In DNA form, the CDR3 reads TGCAGCGTTGTCAGGGGAGACAACTATGGCTACACCTTC.

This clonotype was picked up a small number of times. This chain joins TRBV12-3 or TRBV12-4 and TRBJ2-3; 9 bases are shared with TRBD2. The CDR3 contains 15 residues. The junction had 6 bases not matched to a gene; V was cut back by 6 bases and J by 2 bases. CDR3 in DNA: TGTGCCAGCAGCAACCTAGCGGGGTTCACAGATACGCAGTATTTT. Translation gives CASSNLAGFTDTQYF.